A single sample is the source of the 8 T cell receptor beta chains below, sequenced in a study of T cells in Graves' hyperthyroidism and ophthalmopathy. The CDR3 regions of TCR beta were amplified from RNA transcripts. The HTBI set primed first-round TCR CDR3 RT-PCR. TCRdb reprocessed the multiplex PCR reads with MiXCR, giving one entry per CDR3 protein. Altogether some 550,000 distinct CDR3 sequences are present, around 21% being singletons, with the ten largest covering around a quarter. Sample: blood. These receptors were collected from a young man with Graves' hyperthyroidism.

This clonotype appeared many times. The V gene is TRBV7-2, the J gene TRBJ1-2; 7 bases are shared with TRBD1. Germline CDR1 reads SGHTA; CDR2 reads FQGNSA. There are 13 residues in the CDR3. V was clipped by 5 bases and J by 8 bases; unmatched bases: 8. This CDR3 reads CASSRRGTPGYTF. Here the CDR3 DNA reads TGTGCCAGCAGCCGCAGGGGGACCCCCGGCTACACCTTC.

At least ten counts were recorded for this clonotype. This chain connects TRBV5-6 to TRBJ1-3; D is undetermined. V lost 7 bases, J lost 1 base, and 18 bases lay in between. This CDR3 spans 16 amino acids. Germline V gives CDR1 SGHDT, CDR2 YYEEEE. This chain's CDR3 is CASPGPRKKSGNTIYF. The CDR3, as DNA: TGTGCCAGCCCAGGTCCCCGAAAAAAATCTGGAAACACCATATATTTT.

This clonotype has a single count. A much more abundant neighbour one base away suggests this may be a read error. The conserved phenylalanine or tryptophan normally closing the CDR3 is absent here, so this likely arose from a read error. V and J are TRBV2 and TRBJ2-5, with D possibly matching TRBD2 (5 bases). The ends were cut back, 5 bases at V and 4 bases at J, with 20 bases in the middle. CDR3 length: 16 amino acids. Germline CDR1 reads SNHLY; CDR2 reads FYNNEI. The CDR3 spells CASSLARRTEGETQYY. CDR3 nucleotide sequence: TGTGCCAGCAGTCTAGCCCGCCGGACTGAAGGAGAGACCCAGTACTAC.

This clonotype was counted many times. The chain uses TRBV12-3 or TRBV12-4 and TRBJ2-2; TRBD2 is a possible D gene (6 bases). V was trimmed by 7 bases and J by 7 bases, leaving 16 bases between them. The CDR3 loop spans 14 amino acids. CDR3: CASTRTGVDGELFF. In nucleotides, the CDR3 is TGTGCCAGCACCCGGACGGGGGTTGACGGGGAGCTGTTTTTT.

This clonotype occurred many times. The CDR3 bases are TGTGCCAGCAGCCTCGCAGGGGAATCCTACGAGCAGTACTTC. Protein product: CASSLAGESYEQYF. The chain uses TRBV6-1 and TRBJ2-7, with a possible D match to TRBD1 (6 bases). The V and J ends lost 6 bases and 1 base respectively, with 13 bases between them. This CDR3 is 14 amino acids long. Germline assignment: CDR1 MNHNS and CDR2 SASEGT.

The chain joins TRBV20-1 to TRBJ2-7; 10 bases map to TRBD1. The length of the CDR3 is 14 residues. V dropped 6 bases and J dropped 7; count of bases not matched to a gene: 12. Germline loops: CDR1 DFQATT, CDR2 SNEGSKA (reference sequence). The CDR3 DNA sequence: TGCAGTGCCCCGAGGATGGGACAGGGGTATGAGCAGTACTTC. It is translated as CSAPRMGQGYEQYF.

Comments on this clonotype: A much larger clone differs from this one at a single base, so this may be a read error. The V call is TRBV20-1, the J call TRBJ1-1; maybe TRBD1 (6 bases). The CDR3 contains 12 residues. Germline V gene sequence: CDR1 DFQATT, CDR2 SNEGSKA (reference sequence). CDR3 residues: CSARTQGPEACF. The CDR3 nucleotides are TGCAGTGCTAGGACACAGGGACCAGAAGCTTGCTTT.

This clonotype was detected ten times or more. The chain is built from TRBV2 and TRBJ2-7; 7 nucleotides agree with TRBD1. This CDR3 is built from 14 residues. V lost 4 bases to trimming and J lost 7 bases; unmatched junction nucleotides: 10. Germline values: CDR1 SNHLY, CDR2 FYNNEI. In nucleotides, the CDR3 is TGTGCCAGCAGTGGAGGAGGACAGGTGAAAGAGCAGTACTTC. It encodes CASSGGGQVKEQYF. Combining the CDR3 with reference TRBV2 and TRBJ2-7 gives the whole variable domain EPEVTQTPSHQVTQMGQEVILRCVPISNHLYFYWYRQILGQKVEFLVSFYNNEISEKSEIFDDQFSVERPDGSNFTLKIRSTKLEDSAMYFCASSGGGQVKEQYFGPGTRLTVT.